The clone carrying this TCR beta chain was observed a few times. The antigen is undetermined. This record comes from a study of T-cell reconstitution after alpha-beta-depleted transplantation in children. Study results and caveats: By one year post-transplant, T-cell counts and diversity largely arose from T cells that were newly produced. Reportedly, alpha-beta T cells present about two months post-transplant originated from several hundred expanded clones of graft origin. Some patients showed high day-60 TCRbeta diversity, which derived from surviving recipient T cells and thymic progenitors.

During its preparation, the TCRbeta library received unique molecular identifiers. Via MiXCR, TCRdb re-called the PCR reads, giving one row per CDR3 protein. The sample includes hundreds of thousands of distinct CDR3 sequences, around 23% of them seen just once. Source: PBMCs, mostly from graft donor cells, taken 360 days after TCRalphabeta/CD19-depleted stem cell transplant. This sequence originates from a boy younger than two who had a stem cell transplant for acute myeloid leukemia, so the T cells may come from the graft donor.

CDR3 sequence: CSARGIRGGATYNEQFF. The CDR3 region has the DNA TGCAGTGCTAGAGGCATCAGAGGGGGGGCCACTTACAATGAGCAGTTCTTC. The rearrangement joins TRBV20-1 to TRBJ2-1; D possibly corresponds to TRBD2 (7 bases). The CDR3 runs to 17 residues. Germline V gene lookup returns CDR1 DFQATT and CDR2 SNEGSKA (reference sequence). Trimming cost V 1 base and J 4 bases, with 20 bases left between them.